The T cell receptor beta chain under discussion was sequenced for a study of CD4 T cells in relation to SARS-CoV-2 and coronaviruses. Notes on the study in general: Crossreactive clones expanded significantly less to SARS-CoV-2 than monoreactive clones.

Using immunoSEQ multiplex PCR, the repertoire was profiled, and TCRdb retains in-frame clones only, with some absent. In the table there are some 40,000 clones, over 75% of which are singletons. Note on this clone: Its antigen is undetermined.

This CDR3 region has 15 residues. Trimming removed 5 bases from V and 4 bases from J, with 15 bases in between. The germline CDR1 and CDR2 sequences are LNHDA and SQIVND (reference sequence). This chain connects TRBV19 to TRBJ1-5, with D possibly matching TRBD1 (5 bases). The specimen sequenced was memory CD4+ T cells from PBMCs, cultured in vitro. This clonotype originated in an adult with COVID-19. The CDR3: CASSFRQNYNQPQHF. For the CDR3, the DNA is TGTGCCAGTAGTTTTCGACAGAACTATAATCAGCCCCAGCATTTT.